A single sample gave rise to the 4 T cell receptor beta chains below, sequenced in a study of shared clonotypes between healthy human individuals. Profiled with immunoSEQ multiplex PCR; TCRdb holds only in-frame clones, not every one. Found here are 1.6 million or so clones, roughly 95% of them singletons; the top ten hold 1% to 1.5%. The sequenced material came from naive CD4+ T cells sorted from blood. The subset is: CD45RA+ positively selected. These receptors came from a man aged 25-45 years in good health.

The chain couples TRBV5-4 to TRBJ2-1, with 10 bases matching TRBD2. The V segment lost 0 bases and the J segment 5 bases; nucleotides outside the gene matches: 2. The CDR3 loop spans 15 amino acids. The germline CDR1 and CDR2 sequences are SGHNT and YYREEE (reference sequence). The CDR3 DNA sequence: TGTGCCAGCAGCTTGGAACTAGCGGGAAACAATGAGCAGTTCTTC. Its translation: CASSLELAGNNEQFF.

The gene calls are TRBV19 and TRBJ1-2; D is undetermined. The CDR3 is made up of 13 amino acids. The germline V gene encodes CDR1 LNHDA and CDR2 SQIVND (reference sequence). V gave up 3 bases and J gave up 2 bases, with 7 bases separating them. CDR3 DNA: TGTGCCAGTAGTATTTTCGAAAACTATGGCTACACCTTC. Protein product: CASSIFENYGYTF. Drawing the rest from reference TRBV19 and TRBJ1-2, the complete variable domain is DGGITQSPKYLFRKEGQNVTLSCEQNLNHDAMYWYRQDPGQGLRLIYYSQIVNDFQKGDIAEGYSVSREKKESFPLTVTSAQKNPTAFYLCASSIFENYGYTFGSGTRLTVV.

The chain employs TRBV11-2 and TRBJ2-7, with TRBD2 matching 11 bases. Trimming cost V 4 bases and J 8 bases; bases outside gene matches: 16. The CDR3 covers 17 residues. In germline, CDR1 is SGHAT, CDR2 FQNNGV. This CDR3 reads CASSSTSGRMGGMKQYF. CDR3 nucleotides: TGTGCCAGCAGCTCCACTAGCGGGAGAATGGGGGGGATGAAGCAGTACTTC.

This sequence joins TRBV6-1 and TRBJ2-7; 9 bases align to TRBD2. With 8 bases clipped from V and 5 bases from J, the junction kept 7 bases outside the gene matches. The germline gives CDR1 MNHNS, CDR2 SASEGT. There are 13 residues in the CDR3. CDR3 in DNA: TGTGCCAGCCCAGAGCGGGAGGACCACGAGCAGTACTTC. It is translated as CASPEREDHEQYF.